These 30 T cell receptor beta chains originate from one sample sequenced in a study of T cell responses to AZD1222 COVID-19 vaccine. Clones were read by immunoSEQ multiplex PCR, and TCRdb kept only the in-frame ones, dropping some. The table records roughly 79,000 clones, 70% to 80% of them present only once. The sequenced sample was peripheral blood, obtained on day 0 of AZD1222 vaccination. These TCRs come from an adult in good health.

This clone was detected only a few times. The chain recombines TRBV30 with TRBJ2-3; 12 nucleotides align to TRBD1. V was clipped by 5 bases and J by 4 bases; unmatched bases: 1. The germline CDR1 and CDR2 sequences are GTSNPN and SVGIG (reference sequence). CDR3 length: 13 residues. In DNA, the CDR3 is TGTGCCTGGGGGACAGGGGGCGCAGATACGCAGTATTTT. It codes for CAWGTGGADTQYF.

The chain links TRBV28 to TRBJ1-5; D ambiguous. V lost 7 bases to trimming and J lost 0 bases, with 7 bases between them. The CDR3 spans 13 residues. Germline CDR1 MDHEN, CDR2 SYDVKM. The CDR3 bases are TGTGCCAGCAAGGGATATAGCAATCAGCCCCAGCATTTT. It codes for CASKGYSNQPQHF. Full variable domain (outside the CDR3, taken from reference TRBV28 and TRBJ1-5): DVKVTQSSRYLVKRTGEKVFLECVQDMDHENMFWYRQDPGLGLRLIYFSYDVKMKEKGDIPEGYSVSREKKERFSLILESASTNQTSMYLCASKGYSNQPQHFGDGTRLSIL.

The chain is built from TRBV5-1 and TRBJ1-5; 9 bases fit TRBD1. The CDR3 sequence is 15 residues long. The junction had 9 bases not matched to a gene; V was cut back by 4 bases and J by 7 bases. Germline CDR1 reads SGHRS; CDR2 reads YFSETQ. CDR3: CASSPQGAPEQPQHF. Here the CDR3 DNA reads TGCGCCAGCAGCCCACAGGGGGCTCCCGAACAGCCCCAGCATTTT.

In this sample, this clone turned up a few times. V gene TRBV5-1 combines with J gene TRBJ1-1, with 8 bases aligning to TRBD1. V was clipped by 4 bases and J by 3 bases; unmatched bases: 14. Germline V lookup: CDR1 SGHRS, CDR2 YFSETQ. CDR3 length: 17 residues. The CDR3 protein is CASSPDVQGARDTEAFF. CDR3 bases: TGCGCCAGCAGCCCGGATGTCCAGGGGGCGCGGGACACTGAAGCTTTCTTT.

This chain uses TRBV9 with TRBJ2-1; perhaps TRBD2 as D (6 bases). The CDR3 covers 14 residues. Germline CDR1 reads SGDLS; CDR2 reads YYNGEE. Trimming took off 0 bases at V and 12 bases at J, with 16 bases between the two ends. The CDR3 DNA is TGTGCCAGCAGCGTAGAGGGCCTAGCGCCGACGCAGTTCTTC. Encoded protein: CASSVEGLAPTQFF.

The V and J genes are TRBV19 and TRBJ1-5; the D is unclear. The germline CDR1 and CDR2 sequences are LNHDA and SQIVND (reference sequence). This CDR3 comprises 13 residues. V gave up 6 bases and J gave up 4 bases, with 10 bases separating them. The CDR3, as DNA: TGTGCCAGTAGCTCGCAGGAGAATCAGCCCCAGCATTTT. It yields the protein CASSSQENQPQHF.

Regarding this clone: Sequence at one end of the junction differs from germline and may be a read error. The chain is built from TRBV28 and TRBJ2-1, with 7 nucleotides matching TRBD1. Germline lookup yields CDR1 MDHEN and CDR2 SYDVKM. This CDR3 has 14 amino acids. CDR3 amino acids: CASSPWTGGRGPVF. The CDR3 coding sequence is TGTGCCAGCAGTCCTTGGACAGGAGGCAGGGGACCGGTCTTC.

The chain links TRBV7-9 to TRBJ2-1; 8 bases align to TRBD1. The CDR3 has 19 amino acids. Trimming took 2 bases from V and 6 from J; bases not matched to a gene: 18. The germline V gene has CDR1 SEHNR and CDR2 FQNEAQ (reference sequence). CDR3 protein: CASSLLPPPGQAGSNEQFF. The CDR3 DNA is TGTGCCAGCAGCTTACTACCGCCCCCGGGACAGGCAGGGTCCAATGAGCAGTTCTTC.

The gene calls are TRBV19 and TRBJ1-5, with 7 bases that match TRBD1. The germline V gene has CDR1 LNHDA and CDR2 SQIVND (reference sequence). Trimming cost V 5 bases and J 5 bases; bases outside gene matches: 9. The CDR3 runs 15 residues. CDR3: CASSGPGQTYQPQHF. The CDR3 DNA follows: TGTGCCAGTAGTGGACCGGGACAGACTTATCAGCCCCAGCATTTT.

This chain joins TRBV27 and TRBJ2-1, with 11 bases that match TRBD1. CDR3 length: 14 residues. Germline-derived CDR1 and CDR2 are MNHEY and SMNVEV (reference sequence). V gave up 4 bases and J gave up 8 bases; unmatched junction bases: 4. This CDR3 reads CASSWDRGGDEQFF. The CDR3 region has the DNA TGTGCCAGCAGTTGGGACAGGGGGGGCGATGAGCAGTTCTTC.

The chain carries TRBV7-8 and TRBJ2-1; D perhaps matches TRBD2 (6 bases). Germline V gene lookup returns CDR1 SGHVS and CDR2 FQNEAQ. This CDR3 has 18 amino acids. The V end lost 2 bases, the J end lost 0 bases, and 17 bases lay between the germline ends. The CDR3, as DNA: TGTGCCAGCAGCTTATGGGTGAAGCGGGTCTACTCCTACAATGAGCAGTTCTTC. Translation gives CASSLWVKRVYSYNEQFF.

The CDR3 is CASSSGQGNTEAFF. The CDR3 bases are TGTGCCAGTAGTAGCGGACAGGGGAACACTGAAGCTTTCTTT. The gene calls are TRBV19 and TRBJ1-1; 8 nucleotides agree with TRBD1. Trimming cost V 4 bases and J 1 base; bases outside gene matches: 2. The germline V gene encodes CDR1 LNHDA and CDR2 SQIVND (reference sequence). CDR3 length equals 14 residues. The entire variable domain, with the rest obtained from reference TRBV19 and TRBJ1-1, is as follows: DGGITQSPKYLFRKEGQNVTLSCEQNLNHDAMYWYRQDPGQGLRLIYYSQIVNDFQKGDIAEGYSVSREKKESFPLTVTSAQKNPTAFYLCASSSGQGNTEAFFGQGTRLTVV.

This clone was seen a handful of times. At one end the junction does not follow the germline gene, possibly because of a read error. This chain connects TRBV7-7 to TRBJ2-1; 14 bases are a match to TRBD2. The CDR3 consists of 15 residues. The germline V gene has CDR1 SSHAT and CDR2 FNYEAQ (reference sequence). The CDR3 loop reads CASSPGLAGVKEQFF. The CDR3 region has the DNA TGTGCTAGCAGCCCGGGACTAGCGGGAGTCAAGGAGCAGTTCTTC.

The rearrangement uses TRBV2 and TRBJ1-2, with D hard to call. The CDR3 is 13 amino acids. Germline lookup yields CDR1 SNHLY and CDR2 FYNNEI. V was clipped by 2 bases and J by 4 bases, with 8 bases between them. The CDR3 nucleotides read TGTGCCAGCAGTGAACGGCAGGTCTATGGCTACACCTTC. Translated: CASSERQVYGYTF.

The chain has TRBV29-1 and TRBJ1-1, with D hard to call. Trimming took off 8 bases at V and 0 bases at J, with 13 bases between the two ends. Germline lookup yields CDR1 SQVTM and CDR2 ANQGSEA. CDR3 length: 13 amino acids. CDR3 residues: CSSQTDVNTEAFF. In nucleotides, the CDR3 is TGCAGCTCACAGACTGATGTGAACACTGAAGCTTTCTTT. Complete variable domain (other parts from reference TRBV29-1 and TRBJ1-1): SAVISQKPSRDICQRGTSLTIQCQVDSQVTMMFWYRQQPGQSLTLIATANQGSEATYESGFVIDKFPISRPNLTFSTLTVSNMSPEDSSIYLCSSQTDVNTEAFFGQGTRLTVV.

The chain recombines TRBV6-5 with TRBJ1-6, with 8 positions matching TRBD1. The germline gives CDR1 MNHEY, CDR2 SVGAGI. CDR3 length: 13 residues. Trimming took 5 bases from V and 8 from J; bases not matched to a gene: 2. The CDR3 DNA reads as TGTGCCAGCAGTCACAGGGGGGATTCACCCCTCCACTTT. Translating it yields CASSHRGDSPLHF.

This clone was seen only a few times. The rearrangement links TRBV15 to TRBJ2-7; 9 positions agree with TRBD1. The ends lost 4 bases at V and 6 bases at J; junction bases unmatched: 10. In germline, CDR1 is LNHNV, CDR2 YYDKDF (reference sequence). CDR3 length: 15 amino acids. The CDR3 bases are TGTGCCACCAGCACCGGGACAGGGTATGCGGCCGAGCAGTACTTC. Encoded protein: CATSTGTGYAAEQYF.

V usage is TRBV20-1 and J usage is TRBJ1-6; D gene ambiguous. CDR3 size: 13 residues. V gave up 3 bases and J gave up 5 bases, with 8 bases separating them. Germline CDR1 and CDR2: DFQATT and SNEGSKA (reference sequence). CDR3: CSASIGNNSPLHF. CDR3 sequence (DNA): TGCAGTGCTAGTATAGGGAATAATTCACCCCTCCACTTT.

The chain is built from TRBV5-6 and TRBJ1-4; D is uncertain. V gave up 3 bases and J gave up 5 bases, with 2 bases separating them. CDR3 length: 11 amino acids. CDR1 is SGHDT, CDR2 YYEEEE, per germline. The CDR3 loop reads CASSSNEKLFF. The CDR3 DNA follows: TGTGCCAGCAGCTCAAATGAAAAACTGTTTTTT.

The chain employs TRBV2 and TRBJ1-2; D gene uncertain. This CDR3 region has 13 residues. Trimming left V 2 bases short and J 8 bases short, with 12 bases between. Per the germline V gene, CDR1 is SNHLY and CDR2 is FYNNEI. DNA of the CDR3: TGTGCCAGCAGTGAAATGATGGCGGGGGGCTACACCTTC. Protein product: CASSEMMAGGYTF.

This chain connects TRBV28 to TRBJ2-5; TRBD2 agrees at 8 bases. Germline-derived CDR1 and CDR2 are MDHEN and SYDVKM. The CDR3 is 14 residues long. V gave up 3 bases and J gave up 5 bases; unmatched junction bases: 5. The CDR3 region has the DNA TGTGCCAGCAGTTTCGCGGGAGGCCGGGAGACCCAGTACTTC. Its protein is CASSFAGGRETQYF.

This clone was picked up a small number of times. The chain uses TRBV6-4 and TRBJ1-1, with D uncertain. Trimming left V 3 bases short and J 7 bases short, with 9 bases between. Germline V gene data show CDR1 as MRHNA and CDR2 as SNTAGT. The CDR3 loop spans 12 amino acids. The CDR3 here is CASSEGEVEAFF. CDR3 in DNA: TGTGCCAGCAGTGAGGGAGAAGTTGAAGCTTTCTTT.

This clone has ten or more counts. This chain links TRBV6-4 with TRBJ2-1; TRBD2 aligns across 12 bases. Germline loops: CDR1 MRHNA, CDR2 SNTAGT. J was trimmed by 7 bases and V by 6 bases; bases with no gene match: 4. This CDR3 is built from 14 residues. The CDR3 is CASRRTSGINEQFF. The CDR3 DNA is TGTGCCAGCAGACGGACTAGCGGGATAAATGAGCAGTTCTTC.

The chain is built from TRBV5-1 and TRBJ1-5; D gene ambiguous. V shed 1 base and J shed 6 bases, with 8 bases lying between them. Germline V gene lookup returns CDR1 SGHRS and CDR2 YFSETQ. The CDR3 spans 13 residues. CDR3 coding DNA: TGCGCCAGCAGCTTGAATCTAGGTCAGCCCCAGCATTTT. It encodes CASSLNLGQPQHF.

J is TRBJ2-7 and V is TRBV12-3 or TRBV12-4; 9 bases line up with TRBD1. Unmatched junction bases numbered 4, after V lost 3 bases and J lost 7 bases. CDR3 size: 13 residues. This chain's CDR3 is CASSLDRGWEQYF. As DNA, the CDR3 is TGTGCCAGCAGTTTGGACAGGGGTTGGGAGCAGTACTTC.

V is TRBV21-1 and J is TRBJ2-5; no check of the table's D call, TRBD1, against the DNA was made. TRBV21-1 is listed as a pseudogene. The CDR3 has 16 residues. CDR3 loop: CASSKTWAGFPETQYF. As DNA, the CDR3 is TGTGCCAGCAGCAAAACATGGGCAGGGTTTCCGGAGACCCAGTACTTC.

This clone appeared once. The rearrangement uses TRBV28 and TRBJ2-3, with TRBD1 matching over 9 bases. With V trimmed by 5 bases and J by 4 bases, 7 bases remained unmatched. The CDR3 runs to 15 residues. Germline assignment: CDR1 MDHEN and CDR2 SYDVKM. The CDR3, as DNA: TGTGCCAGCAGTCTATTAACAGGGGGCGCAGATACGCAGTATTTT. Protein sequence: CASSLLTGGADTQYF.

The chain joins TRBV9 to TRBJ1-2; 8 bases align to TRBD1. V lost 3 bases and J lost 2; bases outside the gene matches: 3. This CDR3 region has 14 residues. The V gene's germline CDR1 is SGDLS and CDR2 YYNGEE. CDR3 protein: CASSGGQGNYGYTF. CDR3 nucleotide sequence: TGTGCCAGCAGCGGAGGACAGGGAAACTATGGCTACACCTTC.

This chain connects TRBV7-9 to TRBJ1-1; D is undetermined. Trimming removed 4 bases at V and 3 bases at J, with 3 bases between. Germline V gene lookup returns CDR1 SEHNR and CDR2 FQNEAQ (reference sequence). The CDR3 length is 11 residues. This CDR3 is CASSSDTEAFF. For the CDR3, the DNA is TGTGCCAGCAGCTCAGACACTGAAGCTTTCTTT.

The chain links TRBV7-8 to TRBJ2-3; 8 bases fit TRBD2. The germline V gene encodes CDR1 SGHVS and CDR2 FQNEAQ. The length of the CDR3 is 15 residues. V gave up 4 bases and J gave up 1 base; unmatched junction bases: 4. The CDR3 protein is CASSYRAGGTDTQYF. The CDR3 region has the DNA TGTGCCAGCAGCTATCGAGCGGGGGGCACAGATACGCAGTATTTT. Together with reference TRBV7-8 and TRBJ2-3, the CDR3 gives the full variable domain: GAGVSQSPRYKVAKRGQDVALRCDPISGHVSLFWYQQALGQGPEFLTYFQNEAQLDKSGLPSDRFFAERPEGSVSTLKIQRTQQEDSAVYLCASSYRAGGTDTQYFGPGTRLTVL.